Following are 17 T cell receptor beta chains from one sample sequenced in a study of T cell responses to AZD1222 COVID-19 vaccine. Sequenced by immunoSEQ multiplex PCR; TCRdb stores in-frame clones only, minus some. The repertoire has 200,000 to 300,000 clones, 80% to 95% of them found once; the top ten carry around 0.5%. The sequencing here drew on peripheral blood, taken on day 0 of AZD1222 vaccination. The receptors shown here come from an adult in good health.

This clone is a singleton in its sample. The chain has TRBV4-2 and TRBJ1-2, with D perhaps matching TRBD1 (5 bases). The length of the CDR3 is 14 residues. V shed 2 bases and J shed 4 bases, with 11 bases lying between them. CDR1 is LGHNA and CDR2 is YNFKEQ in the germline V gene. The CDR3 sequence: CASSQMGGIYGYTF. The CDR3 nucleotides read TGTGCCAGCAGCCAAATGGGGGGAATCTATGGCTACACCTTC.

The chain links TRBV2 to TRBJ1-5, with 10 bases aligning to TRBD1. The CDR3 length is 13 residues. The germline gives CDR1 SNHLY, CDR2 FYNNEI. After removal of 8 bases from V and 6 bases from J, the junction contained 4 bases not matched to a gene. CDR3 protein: CASEDRGTQPQHF. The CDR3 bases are TGTGCCAGCGAGGACAGGGGGACTCAGCCCCAGCATTTT.

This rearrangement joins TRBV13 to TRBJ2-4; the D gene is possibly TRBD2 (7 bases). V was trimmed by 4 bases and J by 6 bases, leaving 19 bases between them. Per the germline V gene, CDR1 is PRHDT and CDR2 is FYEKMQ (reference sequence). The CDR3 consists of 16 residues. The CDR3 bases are TGTGCCAGCAGCTCCGAGAAGAAGGGAGGGGGAAACATTCAGTACTTC. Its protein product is CASSSEKKGGGNIQYF.

In DNA form, the CDR3 reads TGTGCCAGCTCACCAACTCGGTCGAATGAGCAGTTCTTC. Amino acid sequence: CASSPTRSNEQFF. This chain connects TRBV18 to TRBJ2-1, with D hard to call. The germline V gene encodes CDR1 KGHSH and CDR2 LQKENI. V was shortened by 2 bases and J by 7 bases, with 9 bases between the two germline ends. This CDR3 is 13 amino acids long.

The CDR3, as DNA: TGTGCCAGCAGCTCTCCGGGACAGGGCGGTGAAAAACTGTTTTTT. Its translation is CASSSPGQGGEKLFF. V gene TRBV7-2 combines with J gene TRBJ1-4; 9 nucleotides match TRBD1. V shed 4 bases, J shed 7 bases, and the junction held 7 bases outside the gene matches. The CDR3 length is 15 residues. Germline V gives CDR1 SGHTA, CDR2 FQGNSA.

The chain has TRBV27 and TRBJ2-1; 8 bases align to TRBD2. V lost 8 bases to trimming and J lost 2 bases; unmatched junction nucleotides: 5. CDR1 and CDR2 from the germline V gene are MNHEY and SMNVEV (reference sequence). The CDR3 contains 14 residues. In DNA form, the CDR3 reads TGTGCCAGCCAACGGCGGGAGGCCTACAATGAGCAGTTCTTC. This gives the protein CASQRREAYNEQFF.

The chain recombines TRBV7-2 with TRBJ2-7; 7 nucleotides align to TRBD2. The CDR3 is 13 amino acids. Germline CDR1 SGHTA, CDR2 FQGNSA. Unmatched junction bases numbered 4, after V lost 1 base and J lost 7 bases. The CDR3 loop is CASSLGGGIEQYF. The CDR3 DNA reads TGTGCCAGCAGCTTAGGGGGAGGGATTGAGCAGTACTTC.

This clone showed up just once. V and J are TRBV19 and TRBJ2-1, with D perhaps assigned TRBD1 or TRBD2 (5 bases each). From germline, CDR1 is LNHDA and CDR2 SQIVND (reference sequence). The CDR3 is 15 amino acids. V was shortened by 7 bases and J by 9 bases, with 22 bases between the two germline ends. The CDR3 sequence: CASKGEGATGGEQFF. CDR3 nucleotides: TGTGCCAGTAAAGGCGAGGGAGCAACAGGCGGTGAGCAGTTCTTC.

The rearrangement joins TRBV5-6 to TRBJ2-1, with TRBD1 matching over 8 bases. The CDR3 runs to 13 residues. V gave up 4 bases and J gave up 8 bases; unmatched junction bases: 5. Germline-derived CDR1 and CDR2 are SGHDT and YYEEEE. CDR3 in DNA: TGTGCCAGCAGCCTCTACAGGGGGTATGAGCAGTTCTTC. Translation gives CASSLYRGYEQFF.

The CDR3 here is CATSYRGGRGTEAFF. The DNA of the CDR3 is TGTGCCACCAGCTACCGCGGGGGGCGCGGCACTGAAGCTTTCTTT. The chain couples TRBV15 to TRBJ1-1; D might be TRBD1 (6 bases). This CDR3 contains 15 residues. Germline V gives CDR1 LNHNV, CDR2 YYDKDF (reference sequence). The germline V and J ends were trimmed by 5 bases and 4 bases, with 17 bases remaining between them. Based on the CDR3 plus reference TRBV15 and TRBJ1-1, the full variable domain is DAMVIQNPRYQVTQFGKPVTLSCSQTLNHNVMYWYQQKSSQAPKLLFHYYDKDFNNEADTPDNFQSRRPNTSFCFLDIRSPGLGDTAMYLCATSYRGGRGTEAFFGQGTRLTVV.

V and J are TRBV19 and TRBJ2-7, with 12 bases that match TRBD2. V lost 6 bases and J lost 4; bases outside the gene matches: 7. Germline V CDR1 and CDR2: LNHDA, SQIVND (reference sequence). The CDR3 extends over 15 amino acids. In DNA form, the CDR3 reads TGTGCCAGTAGCCCAACTAGCGGGGGGCTTTACGAGCAGTACTTC. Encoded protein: CASSPTSGGLYEQYF.

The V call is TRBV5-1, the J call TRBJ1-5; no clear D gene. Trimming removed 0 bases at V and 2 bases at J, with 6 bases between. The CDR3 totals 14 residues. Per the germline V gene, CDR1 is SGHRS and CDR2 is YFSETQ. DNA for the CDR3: TGCGCCAGCAGCTTGGACGGCGGCAATCAGCCCCAGCATTTT. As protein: CASSLDGGNQPQHF. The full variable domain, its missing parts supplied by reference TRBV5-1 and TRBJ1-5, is KAGVTQTPRYLIKTRGQQVTLSCSPISGHRSVSWYQQTPGQGLQFLFEYFSETQRNKGNFPGRFSGRQFSNSRSEMNVSTLELGDSALYLCASSLDGGNQPQHFGDGTRLSIL.

The CDR3 DNA reads TGCGCCAGCAGCAAGGGGACATTGAGCTCTGGAAACACCATATATTTT. Translating it yields CASSKGTLSSGNTIYF. The chain joins TRBV5-1 to TRBJ1-3, with D possibly TRBD1 on 6 matching bases. This CDR3 is 16 amino acids long. V dropped 4 bases and J dropped 0 bases, with 14 bases sitting between them. Germline V gene sequence: CDR1 SGHRS, CDR2 YFSETQ.

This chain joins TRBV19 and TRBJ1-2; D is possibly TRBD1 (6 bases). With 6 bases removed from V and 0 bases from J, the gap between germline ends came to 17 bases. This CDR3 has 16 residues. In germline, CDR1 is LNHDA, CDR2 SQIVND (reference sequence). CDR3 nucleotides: TGTGCCAGTAGATTGGACAGCGTGGGGTCTAACTATGGCTACACCTTC. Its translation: CASRLDSVGSNYGYTF.

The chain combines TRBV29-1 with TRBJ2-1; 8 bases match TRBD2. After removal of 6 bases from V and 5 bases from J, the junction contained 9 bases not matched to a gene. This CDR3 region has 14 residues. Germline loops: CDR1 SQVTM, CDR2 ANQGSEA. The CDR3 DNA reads TGCAGCGTGCGACCGGGACTAGGGGACAATGAGCAGTTCTTC. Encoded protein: CSVRPGLGDNEQFF.

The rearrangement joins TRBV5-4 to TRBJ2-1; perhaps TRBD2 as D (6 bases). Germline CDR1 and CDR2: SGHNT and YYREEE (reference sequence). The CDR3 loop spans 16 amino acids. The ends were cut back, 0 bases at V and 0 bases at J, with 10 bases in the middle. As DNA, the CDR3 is TGTGCCAGCAGCTTGGGGCGGGGTAGCTCCTACAATGAGCAGTTCTTC. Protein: CASSLGRGSSYNEQFF.

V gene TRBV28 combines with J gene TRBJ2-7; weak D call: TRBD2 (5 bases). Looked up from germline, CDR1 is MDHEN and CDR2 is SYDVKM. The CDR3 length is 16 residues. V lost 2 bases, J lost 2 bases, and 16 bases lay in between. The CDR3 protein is CASSLAGYGKTYEQYF. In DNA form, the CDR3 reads TGTGCCAGCAGTTTAGCGGGTTACGGGAAGACCTACGAGCAGTACTTC.